Below are 29 T cell receptor beta chains sequenced from a single sample in a study of cytomegalovirus exposure and HLA in healthy donors. The PCR ran on 60 Vbeta and 13 Jbeta primers. Sequencing was performed with immunoSEQ multiplex PCR; in TCRdb, only in-frame clones are kept and a portion is missing. The sample contains about 75,000 clones, around 84% of which appear only once. The specimen sequenced was PBMCs. The source of these receptors is a man between 65 and 80 years old in good health and CMV-seropositive.

The chain couples TRBV28 to TRBJ2-3; 14 bases fit TRBD2. The CDR3 runs 17 residues. V gave up 5 bases and J gave up 5 bases; unmatched junction bases: 9. Per germline, CDR1 MDHEN and CDR2 SYDVKM. CDR3: CASSPPGLAGEIDTQYF. CDR3 bases: TGTGCCAGCAGTCCCCCGGGACTAGCGGGAGAAATAGATACGCAGTATTTT. Full variable domain (rest looked up from reference TRBV28 and TRBJ2-3): DVKVTQSSRYLVKRTGEKVFLECVQDMDHENMFWYRQDPGLGLRLIYFSYDVKMKEKGDIPEGYSVSREKKERFSLILESASTNQTSMYLCASSPPGLAGEIDTQYFGPGTRLTVL.

The rearrangement links TRBV18 to TRBJ1-1; D possibly corresponds to TRBD1 (6 bases). The CDR3 is 14 amino acids. Germline loops: CDR1 KGHSH, CDR2 LQKENI. V lost 4 bases and J 5 bases, leaving 14 bases between the germline ends. As DNA, the CDR3 is TGTGCCAGCTCACTGACAGGTTATAGGACTGAAGCTTTCTTT. Protein sequence: CASSLTGYRTEAFF.

J is TRBJ1-5 and V is TRBV5-8; 11 bases are shared with TRBD1. This CDR3 contains 15 residues. CDR1 is SGHTS and CDR2 is YDEGEE in the germline V gene. The junction had 3 bases not matched to a gene; V was cut back by 3 bases and J by 4 bases. The CDR3: CASSSRDRGNQPQHF. The CDR3 nucleotides are TGTGCCAGCAGCTCCCGGGACAGGGGGAATCAGCCCCAGCATTTT.

V and J are TRBV5-8 and TRBJ2-1; no firm D call. This CDR3 comprises 15 residues. Germline V lookup: CDR1 SGHTS, CDR2 YDEGEE. V dropped 0 bases and J dropped 0 bases, with 7 bases sitting between them. The CDR3 loop reads CASSLARSSYNEQFF. The CDR3 DNA sequence: TGTGCCAGCAGCTTGGCGCGGAGCTCCTACAATGAGCAGTTCTTC.

The J gene is TRBJ2-3, the V gene TRBV7-2; D is possibly TRBD1 (5 bases). The length of the CDR3 is 12 residues. Trimming pared 5 bases from V and 6 bases from J, leaving 9 bases between. Germline V CDR1 and CDR2: SGHTA, FQGNSA. The chain's CDR3 is CASSDPGDTQYF. CDR3 nucleotides: TGTGCCAGCAGCGACCCAGGGGATACGCAGTATTTT.

The chain is built from TRBV7-9 and TRBJ2-5, with D perhaps matching TRBD1 (6 bases). Trimming pared 0 bases from V and 1 base from J, leaving 6 bases between. This CDR3 comprises 14 residues. The V gene's germline CDR1 is SEHNR and CDR2 FQNEAQ (reference sequence). Here the CDR3 reads CASSLAGAQETQYF. The DNA of the CDR3 is TGTGCCAGCAGCTTAGCGGGGGCCCAAGAGACCCAGTACTTC.

There are a few counts of this clone. The rearrangement joins TRBV7-2 to TRBJ2-1; TRBD2 matches at 11 bases. Trimming at V came to 5 bases and at J to 7 bases, leaving 7 bases not matched to a gene. The germline gives CDR1 SGHTA, CDR2 FQGNSA. CDR3 length: 15 amino acids. CDR3 sequence (DNA): TGTGCCAGCAGCCGGCTAGCGGGGGGAGGGAATGAGCAGTTCTTC. Its translation is CASSRLAGGGNEQFF.

The chain carries TRBV2 and TRBJ2-1; TRBD2 matches 12 bases. With 6 bases clipped from V and 10 bases from J, the junction kept 4 bases outside the gene matches. The germline V gene encodes CDR1 SNHLY and CDR2 FYNNEI. This CDR3 has 13 residues. CDR3 region: CASRGLAGNEQFF. CDR3 bases: TGTGCCAGCAGGGGACTAGCGGGTAACGAGCAGTTCTTC.

The chain recombines TRBV4-1 with TRBJ2-7; D perhaps matches TRBD2 (5 bases). CDR1 MGHRA and CDR2 YSYEKL come from the germline V gene. Trimming stripped 1 base from V and 3 bases from J, with 13 bases between. This CDR3 has 15 amino acids. In DNA, the CDR3 is TGCGCCAGCAGCCAAGTCCCGGGAAATCACTACGAGCAGTACTTC. Translated, it gives CASSQVPGNHYEQYF.

V is TRBV6-5 and J is TRBJ2-7; TRBD2 is a possible D gene (5 bases). There are 13 residues in the CDR3. Germline loops: CDR1 MNHEY, CDR2 SVGAGI. The V gene lost 7 bases and the J gene lost 7 bases, with 17 bases spanning the gap. The CDR3 DNA reads TGTGCCAGCAAAGCGGACCCAACGGGGGAGCAGTACTTC. Protein sequence: CASKADPTGEQYF.

The chain recombines TRBV6-6 with TRBJ2-3; TRBD2 matches at 7 bases. V shed 8 bases, J shed 6 bases, and the junction held 5 bases outside the gene matches. Germline V lookup: CDR1 MNHNY, CDR2 SVGAGI (reference sequence). CDR3 length: 12 residues. The CDR3 loop is CASGGGSDTQYF. The CDR3 region has the DNA TGTGCCAGCGGCGGGGGTTCGGATACGCAGTATTTT.

This rearrangement joins TRBV2 to TRBJ1-5; D gene uncertain. CDR1 is SNHLY and CDR2 is FYNNEI in the germline V gene. V shed 0 bases and J shed 5 bases, with 17 bases lying between them. This CDR3 region has 17 residues. DNA of the CDR3: TGTGCCAGCAGTGAAGCGCTTCGGCGGGAAAGCGATCAGCCCCAGCATTTT. Its protein product is CASSEALRRESDQPQHF.

Concerning this clone: At one end, the junction sequence differs from germline, possibly due to a read error. This chain connects TRBV10-3 to TRBJ2-7; 9 positions match TRBD1. The CDR3 has 12 residues. CDR1 and CDR2 from the germline V gene are ENHRY and SYGVKD. The chain's CDR3 is CAISDTSGTGSF. In DNA, the CDR3 is TGTGCCATCAGTGATACCTCCGGGACAGGGAGTTTC.

The chain joins TRBV2 to TRBJ2-5; D possibly corresponds to TRBD1 (7 bases). The CDR3 has 15 amino acids. The V gene lost 0 bases and the J gene lost 5 bases, with 13 bases spanning the gap. Germline assignment: CDR1 SNHLY and CDR2 FYNNEI. For the CDR3, the DNA is TGTGCCAGCAGTGAAGCTGGAGGGGGCTGGGAGACCCAGTACTTC. This gives the protein CASSEAGGGWETQYF.

This clone has only one observation. This sequence joins TRBV11-2 and TRBJ1-1; possible D gene TRBD1, 6 bases. In germline, CDR1 is SGHAT, CDR2 FQNNGV. CDR3 length: 14 amino acids. Trimming cost V 4 bases and J 5 bases, with 14 bases left between them. CDR3 sequence reads: CASSSAGGGTEAFF. The CDR3, as DNA: TGTGCCAGCAGCTCCGCGGGGGGCGGGACTGAAGCTTTCTTT. Based on the CDR3 plus reference TRBV11-2 and TRBJ1-1, the full variable domain is EAGVAQSPRYKIIEKRQSVAFWCNPISGHATLYWYQQILGQGPKLLIQFQNNGVVDDSQLPKDRFSAERLKGVDSTLKIQPAKLEDSAVYLCASSSAGGGTEAFFGQGTRLTVV.

The rearrangement links TRBV9 to TRBJ2-3; TRBD2 matches 9 bases. V shed 0 bases, J shed 4 bases, and the junction held 3 bases outside the gene matches. CDR3 length equals 15 residues. Germline CDR1 is SGDLS and CDR2 is YYNGEE. The CDR3 DNA is TGTGCCAGCAGCGTAGTGACTAGCGGTGCAGATACGCAGTATTTT. Encoded protein: CASSVVTSGADTQYF.

The chain employs TRBV5-1 and TRBJ2-1; 8 nucleotides line up with TRBD1. The CDR3 loop spans 15 amino acids. The ends lost 0 bases at V and 3 bases at J; junction bases unmatched: 2. The germline gives CDR1 SGHRS, CDR2 YFSETQ. CDR3: CASSLGGTGYNEQFF. The CDR3 DNA sequence: TGCGCCAGCAGCTTGGGGGGGACAGGCTACAATGAGCAGTTCTTC. Full variable domain (rest looked up from reference TRBV5-1 and TRBJ2-1): KAGVTQTPRYLIKTRGQQVTLSCSPISGHRSVSWYQQTPGQGLQFLFEYFSETQRNKGNFPGRFSGRQFSNSRSEMNVSTLELGDSALYLCASSLGGTGYNEQFFGPGTRLTVL.

This clone appeared a single time. The V call is TRBV18, the J call TRBJ2-7, with D possibly being TRBD1 (6 bases). Trimming pared 6 bases from V and 0 bases from J, leaving 15 bases between. Germline assignment: CDR1 KGHSH and CDR2 LQKENI. CDR3 size: 15 residues. CDR3 bases: TGTGCCAGCTCCCAGTCAGCGGACAGCTCCTACGAGCAGTACTTC. Translating gives CASSQSADSSYEQYF. Full variable domain (remainder filled in from reference TRBV18 and TRBJ2-7): NAGVMQNPRHLVRRRGQEARLRCSPMKGHSHVYWYRQLPEEGLKFMVYLQKENIIDESGMPKERFSAEFPKEGPSILRIQQVVRGDSAAYFCASSQSADSSYEQYFGPGTRLTVT.

The J gene is TRBJ2-5, the V gene TRBV7-9, with 8 positions matching TRBD1. V lost 5 bases to trimming and J lost 5 bases; unmatched junction nucleotides: 10. The CDR3 has 15 amino acids. Germline values: CDR1 SEHNR, CDR2 FQNEAQ (reference sequence). The CDR3 nucleotides read TGTGCCAGCAGCCTCGACAGGGGCGGCACGGAGACCCAGTACTTC. Translation gives CASSLDRGGTETQYF.

J is TRBJ2-3 and V is TRBV9; 10 nucleotides align to TRBD2. J lost 5 bases, V lost 0 bases, and 6 bases had no gene match. CDR1 is SGDLS, CDR2 YYNGEE, per germline. The CDR3 spans 16 residues. CDR3 in DNA: TGTGCCAGCAGCGTAGTTCCAGCGGGAGGGTTAGATACGCAGTATTTT. Protein: CASSVVPAGGLDTQYF. Drawing the rest from reference TRBV9 and TRBJ2-3, the complete variable domain is DSGVTQTPKHLITATGQRVTLRCSPRSGDLSVYWYQQSLDQGLQFLIQYYNGEERAKGNILERFSAQQFPDLHSELNLSSLELGDSALYFCASSVVPAGGLDTQYFGPGTRLTVL.

V and J are TRBV28 and TRBJ1-5; possible D gene TRBD1, 6 bases. V gave up 7 bases and J gave up 7 bases, with 11 bases separating them. The CDR3 contains 12 residues. The germline V gene encodes CDR1 MDHEN and CDR2 SYDVKM. CDR3 bases: TGTGCCAGCAAATTGACAGGACAGCCCCAGCATTTT. Its translation: CASKLTGQPQHF.

This chain joins TRBV19 and TRBJ2-1, with a tentative D call TRBD1 (5 bases). There are 14 residues in the CDR3. CDR1 LNHDA and CDR2 SQIVND come from the germline V gene (reference sequence). V shed 5 bases and J shed 2 bases, with 10 bases lying between them. The CDR3 loop reads CASSDGHAYNEQFF. CDR3 sequence (DNA): TGTGCCAGTAGTGACGGACACGCCTACAATGAGCAGTTCTTC.

The chain employs TRBV10-3 and TRBJ2-7, with 9 positions matching TRBD1. This CDR3 has 14 residues. V lost 4 bases and J lost 3; bases outside the gene matches: 4. The V gene's germline CDR1 is ENHRY and CDR2 SYGVKD. This CDR3 reads CAISGGQGGYEQYF. The CDR3 coding sequence is TGTGCCATCAGTGGGGGACAGGGAGGCTACGAGCAGTACTTC.

This chain links TRBV18 with TRBJ2-6; the D is unclear. The CDR3 sequence is 15 residues long. The germline gives CDR1 KGHSH, CDR2 LQKENI. The V gene lost 3 bases and the J gene lost 2 bases, with 8 bases spanning the gap. CDR3 coding DNA: TGTGCCAGCTCACCCCGCCGGGCTGGGGCCAACGTCCTGACTTTC. This gives the protein CASSPRRAGANVLTF.

V is TRBV6-5 and J is TRBJ1-1; D is unresolved. The CDR3 spans 13 residues. V was trimmed by 5 bases and J by 1 base, leaving 8 bases between them. Per the germline V gene, CDR1 is MNHEY and CDR2 is SVGAGI. CDR3 nucleotides: TGTGCCAGCAGTCCCCAGAAGAACACTGAAGCTTTCTTT. Translated: CASSPQKNTEAFF.

The chain combines TRBV10-3 with TRBJ2-1; 9 bases are a match to TRBD1. CDR3 length: 14 amino acids. Trimming at V came to 4 bases and at J to 5 bases, leaving 3 bases not matched to a gene. Germline loops: CDR1 ENHRY, CDR2 SYGVKD. The DNA for the CDR3 is TGTGCCATCAGTGCAGGGACAGGGCACAATGAGCAGTTCTTC. Amino acid sequence: CAISAGTGHNEQFF.

The table lists this clone with a count of one. The chain links TRBV28 to TRBJ1-2; 9 nucleotides align to TRBD1. Germline V gene data show CDR1 as MDHEN and CDR2 as SYDVKM. The CDR3 length is 12 residues. V was pared by 6 bases and J by 4 bases, with 0 bases of the junction left unmatched. CDR3 region: CASRTGGYGYTF. The CDR3 DNA sequence: TGTGCCAGCAGGACAGGGGGCTATGGCTACACCTTC.

The chain couples TRBV5-1 to TRBJ2-1; D might be TRBD2 (5 bases). CDR1 is SGHRS and CDR2 is YFSETQ in the germline V gene. The CDR3 runs to 15 residues. Deletions cut 5 bases from V and 0 bases from J, with 12 bases between. The CDR3 region is CASSGGLGSYNEQFF. For the CDR3, the DNA is TGCGCCAGCAGTGGAGGCCTCGGCTCCTACAATGAGCAGTTCTTC.

This sequence joins TRBV11-2 and TRBJ2-7; perhaps TRBD1 as D (6 bases). The V end lost 7 bases, the J end lost 0 bases, and 19 bases lay between the germline ends. Looked up from germline, CDR1 is SGHAT and CDR2 is FQNNGV. The CDR3 spans 16 residues. CDR3 loop: CASNVLRDTSSYEQYF. The CDR3 bases are TGTGCCAGCAACGTTCTCCGGGACACTAGCTCCTACGAGCAGTACTTC.